This T cell receptor (beta chain) is from a study of CD8 T cells in ankylosing spondylitis (dated by TCRdb to the late 2010s). Some background on the complete study: The study set out to find disease-linked TCR variants by profiling T cell receptor beta repertoires in ankylosing spondylitis patients and healthy donors. The whole study cohort included 85 to 120 healthy donors and over 20 ankylosing spondylitis patients. Peripheral blood was sampled, and synovial fluid was additionally collected from ankylosing spondylitis patients.

Broader findings and caveats from the paper: A TCR beta motif made up of 7 to 9 highly homologous amino acid variants appeared to be characteristic of blood from ankylosing spondylitis patients. The disease-linked clones were reported to be significantly enriched in matched synovial fluid samples from ankylosing spondylitis patients. Some motif variants were previously reported in synovial fluid and blood of reactive arthritis patients, suggesting common disease-initiation mechanisms. In peripheral blood, the disease-linked clones were found at relatively low frequencies and had a CD8+ phenotype.

Via the germline V gene, CDR1 is MNHEY and CDR2 SVGEGT. The V end loses 4 bases and the J end loses 9 bases, and a stretch of 19 bases separates them. The cysteine opens and the phenylalanine closes a CDR3 of 15 amino acids. Just the 45-base CDR3 DNA is kept, in frame starting at base 1. A note on this clonotype: Its antigen is not yet known. The sample holds no much larger clone one base away, and base qualities are not on file.

The instrument given in TCRdb is Illumina HiSeq 2500. Quantitative 5'-RACE with molecular barcodes was the method used to prepare the TCR beta libraries. The original pipeline was this. A new computational method, built on a probabilistic model of VDJ rearrangement, was used to identify disease-linked TCR variants. TCRdb reprocessing: public reads trimmed at Q25 with fastp, clones called with MiXCR, in-frame beta chains kept. Every entry covers one CDR3 protein and lists the most common genes and DNA from its rows. The V and J calls come from TCRdb's annotation, not from the publication. The sample contains roughly 440,000 distinct CDR3 sequences, 17% of them found a single time. The ten largest clones take up under 1.2% of the sample.

The chain couples TRBV6-2 or TRBV6-3 to TRBJ2-4, with the D call tentatively TRBD1 or TRBD2, each fitting 6 bases. The origin of this receptor is a male donor with ankylosing spondylitis. Source material: blood, either unsorted or a sorted T cell fraction (not recorded which). The sequence in DNA is TGTGCCAGCAGTTCCCGCCTCGGGGGCAGGGGCATTCAGTACTTC. It codes for CASSSRLGGRGIQYF.